Included here is one T cell receptor (beta chain) sequence, with context. TCRdb's table, derived via immunoSEQ multiplex PCR, lists solely in-frame clones and lacks some. The data contain fewer than 500,000 clones, 75% to 95% of them singletons. The CDR3 is 14 residues long. Germline V lookup: CDR1 SGHRS, CDR2 YFSETQ. V lost 3 bases, J lost 3 bases, and 12 bases lay in between. The data are from a study of control samples from healthy donors and cancer patients. The TCR sequence derives from a man aged 40-49 years with head and neck cancer. Sequencing input: PBMCs. The chain carries TRBV5-1 and TRBJ1-1; possible D gene TRBD1, 6 bases. CDR3: CASSSTGSDTEAFF. CDR3 in DNA: TGCGCCAGCAGCTCAACAGGGTCGGACACTGAAGCTTTCTTT.